Included here is one TCR beta chain sequence, with context. V gave up 4 bases and J gave up 4 bases, with 23 bases separating them. The CDR3 consists of 17 residues. Germline lookup yields CDR1 MRHNA and CDR2 SNTAGT. This record belongs to a study of blood T cell repertoires in COVID-19. Study-wide context: Acute and convalescent COVID-19 samples came from the United States, Italy and Spain. T cells, B-cell-depleted T cells, or PBMCs provided the cDNA or gDNA that served as material.

In the study's own analysis: Amplified reference gene primers provided the basis for estimating nucleated cell counts. The assay was immunoSEQ multiplex PCR, and TCRdb's table has in-frame clones only and misses some. For V, J and clone size, that table is used; D and trimming come from the DNA. The repertoire consists of fewer than 500,000 clones, with roughly 89% occurring once and the leading ten covering 0.8% to 0.9%. Material for sequencing was peripheral blood. The rearrangement uses TRBV6-4 and TRBJ2-7; possible D gene TRBD1, 6 bases. This TCR was sampled from a man between 18 and 35 years old with COVID-19, enrolled during active disease. The CDR3 DNA reads TGTGCCAGCAGTGCGACAGGTTCGGGACAAGCAAGGTACGAGCAGTACTTC. It codes for CASSATGSGQARYEQYF.